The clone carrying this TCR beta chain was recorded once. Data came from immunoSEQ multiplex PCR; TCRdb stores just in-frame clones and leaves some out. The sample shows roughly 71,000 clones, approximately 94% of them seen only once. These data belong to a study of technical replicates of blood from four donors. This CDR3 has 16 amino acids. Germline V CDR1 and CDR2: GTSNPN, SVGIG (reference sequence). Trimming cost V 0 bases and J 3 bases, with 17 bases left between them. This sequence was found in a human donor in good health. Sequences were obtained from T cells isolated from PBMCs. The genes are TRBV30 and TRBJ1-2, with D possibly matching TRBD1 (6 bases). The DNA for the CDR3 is TGTGCCTGGAGTGTACGCGGGCGGGGGCGCCACTATGGCTACACCTTC. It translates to CAWSVRGRGRHYGYTF. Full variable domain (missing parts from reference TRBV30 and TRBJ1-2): SQTIHQWPATLVQPVGSPLSLECTVEGTSNPNLYWYRQAAGRGLQLLFYSVGIGQISSEVPQNLSASRPQDRQFILSSKKLLLSDSGFYLCAWSVRGRGRHYGYTFGSGTRLTVV.